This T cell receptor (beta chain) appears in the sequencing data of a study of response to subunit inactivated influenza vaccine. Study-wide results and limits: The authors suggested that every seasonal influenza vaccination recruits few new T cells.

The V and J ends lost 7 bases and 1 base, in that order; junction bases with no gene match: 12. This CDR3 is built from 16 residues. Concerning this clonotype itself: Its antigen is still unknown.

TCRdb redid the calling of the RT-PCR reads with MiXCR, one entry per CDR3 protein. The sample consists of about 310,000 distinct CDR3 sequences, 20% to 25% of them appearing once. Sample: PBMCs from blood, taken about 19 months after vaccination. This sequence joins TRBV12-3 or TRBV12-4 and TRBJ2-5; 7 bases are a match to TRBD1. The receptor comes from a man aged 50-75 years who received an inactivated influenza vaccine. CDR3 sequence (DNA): TGTGCCAGCATCCCACCTGAACACAGGGGCCAAGAGACCCAGTACTTC. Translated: CASIPPEHRGQETQYF.